The sequence of this T cell receptor beta chain was determined in a study of spatial heterogeneity in lung cancer. TCRdb reanalysed the 5' RACE reads using MiXCR and keeps one entry per CDR3 protein. The table lists a few thousand distinct CDR3 sequences, around a third of them singletons, with less than 25% in the top ten. A few counts support this clonotype. The antigen remains undetermined. Study-level results: Counts of expanded alpha and beta TCRs within tumors tracked the tumor nonsynonymous mutation count.

The time point here: sample taken at primary tumor resection. Unsorted whole RNA from tumor, nontumor lung or frozen PBMC underwent sequencing. This receptor was obtained from a male donor with early-stage non-small cell lung cancer. The sequenced sample was lung tumor tissue, obtained at surgery.

The CDR3 is CASSSGQGISGYTF. Here the CDR3 DNA reads TGTGCCAGCAGCTCTGGACAGGGGATAAGTGGCTACACCTTC. The V and J genes are TRBV5-4 and TRBJ1-2, with 9 positions matching TRBD1. The germline CDR1 and CDR2 sequences are SGHNT and YYREEE (reference sequence). J was trimmed by 7 bases and V by 3 bases; bases with no gene match: 7. The CDR3 has 14 amino acids.